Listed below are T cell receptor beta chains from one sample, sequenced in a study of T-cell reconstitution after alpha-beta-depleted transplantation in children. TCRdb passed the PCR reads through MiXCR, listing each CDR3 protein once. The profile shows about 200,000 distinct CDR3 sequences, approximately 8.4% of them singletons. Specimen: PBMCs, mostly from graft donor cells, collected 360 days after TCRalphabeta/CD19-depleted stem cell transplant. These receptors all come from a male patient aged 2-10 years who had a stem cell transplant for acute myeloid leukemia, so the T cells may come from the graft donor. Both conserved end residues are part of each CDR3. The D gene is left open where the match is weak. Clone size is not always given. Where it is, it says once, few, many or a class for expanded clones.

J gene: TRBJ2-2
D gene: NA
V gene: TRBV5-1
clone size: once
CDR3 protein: CASSLALDFPLNTWELFF
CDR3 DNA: TGCGCCAGCAGCTTGGCCCTTGATTTTCCCTTAAACACCTGGGAGCTGTTTTTT

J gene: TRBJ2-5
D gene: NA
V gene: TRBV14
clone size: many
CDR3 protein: CASSQWQAKPQYF
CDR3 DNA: TGTGCCAGCAGCCAGTGGCAGGCAAAGCCCCAGTACTTC

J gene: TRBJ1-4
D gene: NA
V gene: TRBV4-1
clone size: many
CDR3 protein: CASSQEEGGGWLLKRVFF
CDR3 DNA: TGCGCCAGCAGCCAAGAAGAGGGTGGCGGATGGCTCTTGAAAAGGGTGTTTTTT

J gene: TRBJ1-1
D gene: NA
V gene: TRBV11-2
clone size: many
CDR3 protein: CASSLEGGGTEAFF
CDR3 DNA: TGTGCCAGCAGCTTAGAGGGAGGGGGCACTGAAGCTTTCTTT

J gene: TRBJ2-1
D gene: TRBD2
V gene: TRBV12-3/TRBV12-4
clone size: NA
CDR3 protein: CASSFPGRGDEQFF
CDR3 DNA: TGTGCCAGCAGTTTCCCGGGGCGGGGGGATGAGCAGTTCTTC

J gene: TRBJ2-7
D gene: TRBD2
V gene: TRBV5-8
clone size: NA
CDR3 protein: CASSYRTSGRGEQYF
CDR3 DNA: TGTGCCAGCAGTTACCGGACTAGCGGGAGAGGTGAGCAGTACTTC

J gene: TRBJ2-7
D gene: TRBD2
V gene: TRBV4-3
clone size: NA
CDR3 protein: CASSQDVSSGRREQYF
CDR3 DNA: TGCGCCAGCAGCCAAGATGTGTCTAGCGGGAGACGGGAGCAGTACTTC

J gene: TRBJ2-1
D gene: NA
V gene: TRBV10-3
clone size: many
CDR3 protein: CAIRSPQGSGNEQFF
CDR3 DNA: TGTGCCATCAGATCCCCACAGGGCAGTGGCAATGAGCAGTTCTTC

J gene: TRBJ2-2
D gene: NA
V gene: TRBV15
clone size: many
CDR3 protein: CATSRDRTTGELFF
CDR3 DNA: TGTGCCACCAGCAGAGACAGGACCACCGGGGAGCTGTTTTTT

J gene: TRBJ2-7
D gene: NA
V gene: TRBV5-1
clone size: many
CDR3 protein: CASSVGTTYEQYF
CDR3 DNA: TGCGCCAGCAGCGTAGGGACGACCTACGAGCAGTACTTC

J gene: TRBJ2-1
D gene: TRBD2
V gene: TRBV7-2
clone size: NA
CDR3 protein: CASQAGGNYNEQFF
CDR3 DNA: TGTGCCAGCCAGGCGGGAGGGAATTACAATGAGCAGTTCTTC